The TCR beta chain under discussion was sequenced for a study of coeliac disease. Findings and caveats of the study: TRB repertoires were largely private, with most amino acid sequences found in only one sample. According to the authors, this method cannot detect gliadin-specific T cells in an unbiased way.

Method: immunoSEQ multiplex PCR; TCRdb's copy keeps in-frame clones and lacks some. The data hold about 3,700 clones, with about 70% observed a single time. Details on this clone: Its specificity is not known.

CDR1 and CDR2 from the germline V gene are MNHNY and SVGAGI (reference sequence). The CDR3 loop spans 16 amino acids. With 6 bases clipped from V and 7 bases from J, the junction kept 13 bases outside the gene matches. V is TRBV6-6 and J is TRBJ1-1, with TRBD1 matching over 11 bases. The receptor's source is a man aged 30-40 years with celiac disease. Material: intraepithelial lymphocytes from the gut. The CDR3 nucleotides read TGTGCCAGCAGCCCCGCTCCGGGACAGGGGGGTAATGAAGCTTTCTTT. This translates into CASSPAPGQGGNEAFF.